One T cell receptor (beta chain) is described in this entry. The sample belongs to a study of regulatory T cells in long-lasting Graves disease. Indicated time point: newly diagnosed GD, antithyroid drugs for less than 3 months. RNA extracted from PBMCs served as the sequencing template. In building TCR beta libraries, iRepertoire HTBI primers were used together with Arm-PCR of CDR3 regions. TCRdb called the multiplex PCR reads again in MiXCR, with one record for every CDR3 protein. The sample has some 320,000 distinct CDR3 sequences, under 20% seen once. V was trimmed by 0 bases and J by 5 bases, leaving 16 bases between them. The CDR3 totals 16 residues. Germline V lookup: CDR1 MNHEY, CDR2 SVGAGI.

The sample here was peripheral blood mononuclear cells (PBMCs), taken at new diagnosis, from a patient treated with antithyroid drugs. J is TRBJ2-5 and V is TRBV6-5; a possible D gene is TRBD2 (7 bases). The origin of this receptor is a female donor with Graves disease. CDR3 in DNA: TGTGCCAGCAGTTACTCTTTTGGGGGGGCACGGGAGACCCAGTACTTC. Translating it yields CASSYSFGGARETQYF.